The text below deals with one T cell receptor beta chain. Its antigen is currently unknown. Profiling relied on immunoSEQ multiplex PCR, and the TCRdb table lists in-frame clones only, not all of them. The sample shows around 100,000 clones, about nine tenths of them seen only once. The entry originates in a study of graft-versus-host responses after intestinal transplantation. Per the germline V gene, CDR1 is SGHVS and CDR2 is FQNEAQ. V was clipped by 2 bases and J by 1 base; unmatched bases: 4. The CDR3 consists of 16 residues. Study findings and constraints: The recipient marrow held GvH clones, and some of them showed up first in ileum or blood.

The input for sequencing was unstimulated CD4+ T cells sorted from spleen or lymph node cells, taken before transplant. This chain joins TRBV7-8 and TRBJ2-5, with 10 bases aligning to TRBD2. The source is a human donor who was the organ donor for an intestinal transplant. The CDR3 DNA is TGTGCCAGCAGCTTAATCCTAGCGGGGGCCCAAGAGACCCAGTACTTC. This gives the protein CASSLILAGAQETQYF.